This TCR beta chain was documented in a study of blood T cell repertoires in COVID-19. This clone was seen once. TCRdb's table, derived via immunoSEQ multiplex PCR, lists solely in-frame clones and lacks some. The sample has tens of thousands of clones, approximately 83% seen once. The ends were cut back, 1 base at V and 2 bases at J, with 9 bases in the middle. The germline V gene encodes CDR1 SGDLS and CDR2 YYNGEE. This CDR3 region has 15 residues. The genes are TRBV9 and TRBJ2-2; possibly TRBD1 for D (5 bases). Specimen: peripheral blood. The source is a man aged 30 to 39 with COVID-19, enrolled during active disease. CDR3 region: CASSVRRANTGELFF. The CDR3 DNA reads TGTGCCAGCAGCGTACGCAGGGCTAACACCGGGGAGCTGTTTTTT. Filled out from reference TRBV9 and TRBJ2-2, the complete variable domain reads DSGVTQTPKHLITATGQRVTLRCSPRSGDLSVYWYQQSLDQGLQFLIQYYNGEERAKGNILERFSAQQFPDLHSELNLSSLELGDSALYFCASSVRRANTGELFFGEGSRLTVL.